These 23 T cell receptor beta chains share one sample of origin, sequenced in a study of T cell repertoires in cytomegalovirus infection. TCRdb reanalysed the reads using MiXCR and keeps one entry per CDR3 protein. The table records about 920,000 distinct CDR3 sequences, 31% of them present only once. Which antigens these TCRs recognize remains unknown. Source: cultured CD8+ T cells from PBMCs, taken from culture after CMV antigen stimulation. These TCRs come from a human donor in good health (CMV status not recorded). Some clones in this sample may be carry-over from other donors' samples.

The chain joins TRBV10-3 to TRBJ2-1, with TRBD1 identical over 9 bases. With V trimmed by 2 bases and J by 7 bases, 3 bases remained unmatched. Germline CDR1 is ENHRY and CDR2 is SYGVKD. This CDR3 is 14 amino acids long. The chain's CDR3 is CAISEGDRVNEQFF. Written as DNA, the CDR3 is TGTGCCATCAGTGAGGGGGACAGGGTGAATGAGCAGTTCTTC.

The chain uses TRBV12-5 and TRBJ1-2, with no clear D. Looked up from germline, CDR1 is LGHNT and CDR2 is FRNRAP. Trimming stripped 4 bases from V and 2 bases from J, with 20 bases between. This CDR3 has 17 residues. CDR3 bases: TGTGCTAGTGGTTCCCCCTCCGGTGCACCAGCGAACTATGGCTACACCTTC. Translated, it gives CASGSPSGAPANYGYTF.

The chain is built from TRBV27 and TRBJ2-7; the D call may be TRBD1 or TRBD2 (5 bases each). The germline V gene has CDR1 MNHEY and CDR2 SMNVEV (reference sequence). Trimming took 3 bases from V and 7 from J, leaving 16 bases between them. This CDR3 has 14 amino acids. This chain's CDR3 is CASSFEGQSEEQYF. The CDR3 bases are TGTGCCAGCAGTTTTGAGGGGCAGAGTGAAGAGCAGTACTTC.

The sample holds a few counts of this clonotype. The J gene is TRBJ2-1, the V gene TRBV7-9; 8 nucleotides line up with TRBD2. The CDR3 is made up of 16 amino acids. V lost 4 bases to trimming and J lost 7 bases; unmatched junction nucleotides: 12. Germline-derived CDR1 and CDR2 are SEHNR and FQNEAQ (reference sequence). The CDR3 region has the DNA TGTGCCAGCAGCTCCCCTGCGGGGGGCCTAGCTAATGAGCAGTTCTTC. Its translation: CASSSPAGGLANEQFF.

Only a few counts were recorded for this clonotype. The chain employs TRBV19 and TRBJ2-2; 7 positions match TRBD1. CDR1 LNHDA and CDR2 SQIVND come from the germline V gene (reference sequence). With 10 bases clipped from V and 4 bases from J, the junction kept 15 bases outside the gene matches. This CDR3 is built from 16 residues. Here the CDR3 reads CATFGSRQGPTGELFF. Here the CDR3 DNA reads TGTGCCACCTTCGGGTCGAGACAGGGCCCCACCGGGGAGCTGTTTTTT.

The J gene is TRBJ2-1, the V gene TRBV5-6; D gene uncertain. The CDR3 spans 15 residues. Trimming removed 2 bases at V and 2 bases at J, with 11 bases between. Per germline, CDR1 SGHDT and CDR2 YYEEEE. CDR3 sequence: CASSFDRTPYNEQFF. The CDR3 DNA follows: TGTGCCAGCAGCTTTGATCGGACCCCCTACAATGAGCAGTTCTTC. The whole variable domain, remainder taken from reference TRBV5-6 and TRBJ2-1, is DAGVTQSPTHLIKTRGQQVTLRCSPKSGHDTVSWYQQALGQGPQFIFQYYEEEERQRGNFPDRFSGHQFPNYSSELNVNALLLGDSALYLCASSFDRTPYNEQFFGPGTRLTVL.

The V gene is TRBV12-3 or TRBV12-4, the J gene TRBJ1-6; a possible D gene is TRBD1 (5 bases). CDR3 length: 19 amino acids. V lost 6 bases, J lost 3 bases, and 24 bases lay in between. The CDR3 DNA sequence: TGTGCCAGCAGCTTCACCCAATACCAGACAGACTACTATAATTCACCCCTCCACTTT. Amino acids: CASSFTQYQTDYYNSPLHF.

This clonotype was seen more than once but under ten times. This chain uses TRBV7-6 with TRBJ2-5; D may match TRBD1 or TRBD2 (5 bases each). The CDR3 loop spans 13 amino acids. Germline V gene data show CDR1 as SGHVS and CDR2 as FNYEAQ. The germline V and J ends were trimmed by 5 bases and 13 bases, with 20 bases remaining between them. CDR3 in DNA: TGTGCCAGCAGCCCCGCCGGGACCTTGGATCTGTACTTC. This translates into CASSPAGTLDLYF. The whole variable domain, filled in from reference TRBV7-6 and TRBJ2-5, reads GAGVSQSPRYKVTKRGQDVALRCDPISGHVSLYWYRQALGQGPEFLTYFNYEAQQDKSGLPNDRFSAERPEGSISTLTIQRTEQRDSAMYRCASSPAGTLDLYFGPGTRLLVL.

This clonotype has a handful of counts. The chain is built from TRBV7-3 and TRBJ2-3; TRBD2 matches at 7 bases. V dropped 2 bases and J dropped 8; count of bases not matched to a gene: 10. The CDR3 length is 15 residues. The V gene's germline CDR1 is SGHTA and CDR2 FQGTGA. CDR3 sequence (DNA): TGTGCCAGCAGCTTAGGTGGCGGGGGTACGGTTACGCAGTATTTT. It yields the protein CASSLGGGGTVTQYF. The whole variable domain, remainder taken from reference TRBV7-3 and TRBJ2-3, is GAGVSQTPSNKVTEKGKYVELRCDPISGHTALYWYRQSLGQGPEFLIYFQGTGAADDSGLPNDRFFAVRPEGSVSTLKIQRTERGDSAVYLCASSLGGGGTVTQYFGPGTRLTVL.

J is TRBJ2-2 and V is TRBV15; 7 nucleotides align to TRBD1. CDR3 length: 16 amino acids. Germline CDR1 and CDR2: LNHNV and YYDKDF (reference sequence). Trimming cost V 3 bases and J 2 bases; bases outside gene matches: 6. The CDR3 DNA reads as TGTGCCACCAGCAGTAACAGGGGCCTTAACACCGGGGAGCTGTTTTTT. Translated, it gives CATSSNRGLNTGELFF.

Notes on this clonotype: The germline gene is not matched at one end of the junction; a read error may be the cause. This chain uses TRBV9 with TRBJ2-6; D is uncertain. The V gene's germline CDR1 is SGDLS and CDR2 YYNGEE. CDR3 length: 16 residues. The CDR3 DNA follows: TGTTCCAGCAGCGTAGATGTACGCTCTGGGGCCAACGTCCTGACTTTC. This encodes CSSSVDVRSGANVLTF. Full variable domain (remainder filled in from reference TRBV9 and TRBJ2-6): DSGVTQTPKHLITATGQRVTLRCSPRSGDLSVYWYQQSLDQGLQFLIQYYNGEERAKGNILERFSAQQFPDLHSELNLSSLELGDSALYFCSSSVDVRSGANVLTFGAGSRLTVL.

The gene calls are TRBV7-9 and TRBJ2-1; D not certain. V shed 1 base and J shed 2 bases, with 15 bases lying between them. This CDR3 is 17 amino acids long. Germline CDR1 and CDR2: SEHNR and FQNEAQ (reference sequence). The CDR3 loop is CASSLGQNLGPYNEQFF. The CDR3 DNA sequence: TGTGCCAGCAGCTTAGGGCAGAACCTAGGCCCCTACAATGAGCAGTTCTTC.

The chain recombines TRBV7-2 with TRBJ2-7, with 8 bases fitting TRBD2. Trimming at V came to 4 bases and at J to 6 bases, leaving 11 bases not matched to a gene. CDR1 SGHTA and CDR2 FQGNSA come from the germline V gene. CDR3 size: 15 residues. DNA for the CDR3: TGTGCCAGCAGCTCTATCGGGGGGGGCCCGATCGAGCAGTACTTC. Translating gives CASSSIGGGPIEQYF. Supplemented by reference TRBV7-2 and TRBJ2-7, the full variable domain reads GAGVSQSPSNKVTEKGKDVELRCDPISGHTALYWYRQSLGQGLEFLIYFQGNSAPDKSGLPSDRFSAERTGGSVSTLTIQRTQQEDSAVYLCASSSIGGGPIEQYFGPGTRLTVT.

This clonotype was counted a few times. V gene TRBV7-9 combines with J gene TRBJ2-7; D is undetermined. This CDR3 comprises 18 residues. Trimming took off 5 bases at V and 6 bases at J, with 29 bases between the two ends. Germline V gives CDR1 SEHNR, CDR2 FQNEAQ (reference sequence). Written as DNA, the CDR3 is TGTGCCAGCAGCCCCCGGGCTCAAGGACCCCCCACTCCACTCGAGCAGTACGTC. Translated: CASSPRAQGPPTPLEQYV.

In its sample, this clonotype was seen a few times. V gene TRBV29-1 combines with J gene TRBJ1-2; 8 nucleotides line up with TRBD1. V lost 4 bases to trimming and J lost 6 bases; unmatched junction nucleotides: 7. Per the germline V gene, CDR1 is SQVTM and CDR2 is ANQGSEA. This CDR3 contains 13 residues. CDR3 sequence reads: CSVGGQDQHGYTF. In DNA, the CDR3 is TGCAGCGTTGGGGGACAGGACCAGCATGGCTACACCTTC.

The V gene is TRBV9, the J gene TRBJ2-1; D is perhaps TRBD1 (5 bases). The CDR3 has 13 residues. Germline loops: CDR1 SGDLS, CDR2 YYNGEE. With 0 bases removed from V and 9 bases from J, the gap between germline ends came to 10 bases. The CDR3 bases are TGTGCCAGCAGCGTAGTCTTAAGGGGTGAGCAGTTCTTC. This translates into CASSVVLRGEQFF.

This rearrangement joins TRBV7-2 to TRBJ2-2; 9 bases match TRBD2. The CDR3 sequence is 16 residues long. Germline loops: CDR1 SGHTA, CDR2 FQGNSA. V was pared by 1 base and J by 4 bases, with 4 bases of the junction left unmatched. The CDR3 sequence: CASSLGSGGSTGELFF. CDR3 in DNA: TGTGCCAGCAGCTTAGGCAGCGGGGGGTCCACCGGGGAGCTGTTTTTT.

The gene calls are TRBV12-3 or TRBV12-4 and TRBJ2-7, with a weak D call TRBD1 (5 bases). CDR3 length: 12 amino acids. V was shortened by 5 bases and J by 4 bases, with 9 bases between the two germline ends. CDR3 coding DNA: TGTGCCAGCAGTCCTAACAGGTACGAGCAGTACTTC. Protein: CASSPNRYEQYF.

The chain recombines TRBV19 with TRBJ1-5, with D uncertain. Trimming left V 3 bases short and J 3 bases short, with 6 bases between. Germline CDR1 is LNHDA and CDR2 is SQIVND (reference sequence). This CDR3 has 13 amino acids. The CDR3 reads CASSIPHNQPQHF. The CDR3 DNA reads TGTGCCAGTAGTATCCCCCACAATCAGCCCCAGCATTTT.

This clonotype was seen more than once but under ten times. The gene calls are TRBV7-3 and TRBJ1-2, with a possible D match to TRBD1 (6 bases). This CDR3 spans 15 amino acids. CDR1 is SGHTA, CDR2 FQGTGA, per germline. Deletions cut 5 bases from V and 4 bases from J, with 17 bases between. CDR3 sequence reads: CASSPTGGQSYGYTF. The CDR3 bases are TGTGCCAGCAGCCCGACAGGTGGACAGTCCTATGGCTACACCTTC.

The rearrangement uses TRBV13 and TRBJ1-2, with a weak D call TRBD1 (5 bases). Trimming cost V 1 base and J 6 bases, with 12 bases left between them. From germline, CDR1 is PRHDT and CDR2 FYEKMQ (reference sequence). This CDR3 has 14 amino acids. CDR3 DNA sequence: TGTGCCAGCAGCTTAGATCCAGGGCCCGATGGCTACACCTTC. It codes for CASSLDPGPDGYTF.

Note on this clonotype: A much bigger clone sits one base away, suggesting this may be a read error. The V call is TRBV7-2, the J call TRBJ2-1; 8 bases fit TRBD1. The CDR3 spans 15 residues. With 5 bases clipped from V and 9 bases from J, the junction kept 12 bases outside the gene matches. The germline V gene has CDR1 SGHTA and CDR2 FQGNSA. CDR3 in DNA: TGTGCCAGCAGCCCCAGTGGGGACAGGTCTCGTGAGCAGTTCTTC. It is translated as CASSPSGDRSREQFF.

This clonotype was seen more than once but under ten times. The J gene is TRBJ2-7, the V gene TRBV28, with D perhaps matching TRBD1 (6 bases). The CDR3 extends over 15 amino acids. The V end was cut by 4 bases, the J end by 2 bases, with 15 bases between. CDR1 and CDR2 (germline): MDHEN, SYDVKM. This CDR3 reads CASSSPLTGTYEQYV. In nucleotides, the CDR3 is TGTGCCAGCAGTTCCCCCCTTACAGGGACCTACGAGCAGTACGTC.